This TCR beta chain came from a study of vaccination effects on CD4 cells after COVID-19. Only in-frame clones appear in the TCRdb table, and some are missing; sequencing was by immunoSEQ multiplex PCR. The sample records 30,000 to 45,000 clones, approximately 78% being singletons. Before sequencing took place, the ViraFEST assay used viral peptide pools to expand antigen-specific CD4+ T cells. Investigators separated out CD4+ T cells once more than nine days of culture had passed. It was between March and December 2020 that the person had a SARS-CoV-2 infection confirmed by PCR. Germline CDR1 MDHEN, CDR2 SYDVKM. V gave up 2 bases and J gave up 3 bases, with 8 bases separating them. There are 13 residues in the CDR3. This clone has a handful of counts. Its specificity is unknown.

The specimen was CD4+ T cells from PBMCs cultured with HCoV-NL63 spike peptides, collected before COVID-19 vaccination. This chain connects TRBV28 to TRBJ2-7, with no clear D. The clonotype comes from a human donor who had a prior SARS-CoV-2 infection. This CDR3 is CASSLPIYYEQYF. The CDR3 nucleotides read TGTGCCAGCAGTTTACCTATTTACTACGAGCAGTACTTC.